One and the same sample provided the 3 T cell receptor beta chains below, sequenced in a study of blood T cells in healthy people across ages. PCR was performed a second time for roughly 7 to 11 cycles using a sample-barcoded 5' primer and a J-beta primer mix. In TCRdb, the 5' RACE reads were re-called with MiXCR into one record per CDR3 protein. Found here are 550,000 to 800,000 distinct CDR3 sequences, 32% of them singletons; the top ten hold about 16%. Source material: blood. The receptors derive from a woman aged 80 or older in good health.

This clonotype showed up many times. This sequence joins TRBV4-2 and TRBJ2-7, with TRBD2 identical over 8 bases. CDR1 is LGHNA, CDR2 YNFKEQ, per germline. There are 17 residues in the CDR3. J lost 0 bases, V lost 0 bases, and 7 bases had no gene match. The CDR3 region is CASSQDGRGALSYEQYF. The CDR3 DNA follows: TGTGCCAGCAGCCAAGACGGGCGGGGGGCCCTCTCCTACGAGCAGTACTTC.

This clonotype was counted ten times or more. This chain uses TRBV27 with TRBJ2-3; TRBD2 aligns across 10 bases. CDR1 is MNHEY, CDR2 SMNVEV, per germline (reference sequence). With V trimmed by 2 bases and J by 0 bases, 17 bases remained unmatched. CDR3 size: 21 residues. CDR3 nucleotide sequence: TGTGCCAGCAGTTTAAGGGTTTCAGCGGGGGGGCTCTTCACTAGCACAGATACGCAGTATTTT. Amino acids: CASSLRVSAGGLFTSTDTQYF.

This clonotype was seen many times. The V gene is TRBV30, the J gene TRBJ2-7; possibly TRBD1 or TRBD2 for D (5 bases each). Trimming shortened V by 1 base and J by 2 bases, and 12 bases separated the two germline ends. This CDR3 contains 14 residues. Germline CDR1 and CDR2: GTSNPN and SVGIG (reference sequence). CDR3: CAWSGPGRAYEQYF. The DNA for the CDR3 is TGTGCCTGGAGTGGGCCGGGACGTGCCTACGAGCAGTACTTC. Combining the CDR3 with reference TRBV30 and TRBJ2-7 gives the whole variable domain SQTIHQWPATLVQPVGSPLSLECTVEGTSNPNLYWYRQAAGRGLQLLFYSVGIGQISSEVPQNLSASRPQDRQFILSSKKLLLSDSGFYLCAWSGPGRAYEQYFGPGTRLTVT.